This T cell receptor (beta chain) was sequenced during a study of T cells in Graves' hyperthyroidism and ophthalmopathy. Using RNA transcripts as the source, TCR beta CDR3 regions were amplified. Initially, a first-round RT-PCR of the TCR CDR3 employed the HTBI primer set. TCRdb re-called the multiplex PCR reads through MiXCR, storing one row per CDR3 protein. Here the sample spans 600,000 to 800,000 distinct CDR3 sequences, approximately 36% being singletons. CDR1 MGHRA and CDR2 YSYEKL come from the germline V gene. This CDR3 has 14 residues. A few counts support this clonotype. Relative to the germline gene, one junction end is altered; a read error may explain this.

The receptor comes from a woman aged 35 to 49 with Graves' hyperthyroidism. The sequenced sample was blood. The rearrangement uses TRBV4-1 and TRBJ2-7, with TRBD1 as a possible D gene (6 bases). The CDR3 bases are TGTGCCAGCAGCTTCGACAGGAAGGCCTACGAGCAGTACTTC. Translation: CASSFDRKAYEQYF.